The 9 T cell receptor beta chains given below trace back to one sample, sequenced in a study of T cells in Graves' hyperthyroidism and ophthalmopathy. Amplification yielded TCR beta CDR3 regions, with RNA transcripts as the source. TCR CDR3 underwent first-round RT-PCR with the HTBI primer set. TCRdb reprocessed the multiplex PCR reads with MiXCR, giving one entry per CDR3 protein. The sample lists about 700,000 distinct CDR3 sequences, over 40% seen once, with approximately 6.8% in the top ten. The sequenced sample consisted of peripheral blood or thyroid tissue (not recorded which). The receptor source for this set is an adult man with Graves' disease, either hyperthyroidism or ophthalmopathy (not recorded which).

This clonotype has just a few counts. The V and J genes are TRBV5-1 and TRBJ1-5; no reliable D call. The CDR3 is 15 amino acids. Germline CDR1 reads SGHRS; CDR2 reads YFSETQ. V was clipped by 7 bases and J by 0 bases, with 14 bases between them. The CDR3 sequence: CASRPAVNSNQPQHF. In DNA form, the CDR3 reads TGCGCCAGCCGCCCAGCAGTTAATAGCAATCAGCCCCAGCATTTT. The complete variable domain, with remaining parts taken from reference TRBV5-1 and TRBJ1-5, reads KAGVTQTPRYLIKTRGQQVTLSCSPISGHRSVSWYQQTPGQGLQFLFEYFSETQRNKGNFPGRFSGRQFSNSRSEMNVSTLELGDSALYLCASRPAVNSNQPQHFGDGTRLSIL.

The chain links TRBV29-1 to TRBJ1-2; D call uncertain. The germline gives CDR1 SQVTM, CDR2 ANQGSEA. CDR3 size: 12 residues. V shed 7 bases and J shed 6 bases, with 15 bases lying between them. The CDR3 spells CSAQRWVNGYTF. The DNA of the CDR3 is TGCAGCGCCCAGAGATGGGTGAATGGCTACACCTTC.

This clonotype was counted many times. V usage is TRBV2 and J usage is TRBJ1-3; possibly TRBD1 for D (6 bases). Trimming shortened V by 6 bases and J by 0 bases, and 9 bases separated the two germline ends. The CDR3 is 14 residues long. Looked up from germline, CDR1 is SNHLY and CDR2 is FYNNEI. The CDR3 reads CASRRDNSGNTIYF. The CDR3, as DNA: TGTGCCAGCAGAAGGGACAACTCTGGAAACACCATATATTTT.

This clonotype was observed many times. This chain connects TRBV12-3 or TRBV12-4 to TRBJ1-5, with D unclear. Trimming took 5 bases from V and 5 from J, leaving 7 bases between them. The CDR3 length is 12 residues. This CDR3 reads CASSGIDQPQHF. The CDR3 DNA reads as TGTGCCAGCAGTGGGATCGATCAGCCCCAGCATTTT.

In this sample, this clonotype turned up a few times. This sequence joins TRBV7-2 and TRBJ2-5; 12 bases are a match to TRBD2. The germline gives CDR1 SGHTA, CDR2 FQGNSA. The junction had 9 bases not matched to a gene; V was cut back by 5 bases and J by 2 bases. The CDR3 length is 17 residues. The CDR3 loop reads CASSASSGRDPQETQYF. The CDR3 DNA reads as TGTGCCAGCAGCGCCTCTAGCGGGAGGGACCCACAAGAGACCCAGTACTTC. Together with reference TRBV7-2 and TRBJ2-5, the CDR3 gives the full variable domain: GAGVSQSPSNKVTEKGKDVELRCDPISGHTALYWYRQSLGQGLEFLIYFQGNSAPDKSGLPSDRFSAERTGGSVSTLTIQRTQQEDSAVYLCASSASSGRDPQETQYFGPGTRLLVL.

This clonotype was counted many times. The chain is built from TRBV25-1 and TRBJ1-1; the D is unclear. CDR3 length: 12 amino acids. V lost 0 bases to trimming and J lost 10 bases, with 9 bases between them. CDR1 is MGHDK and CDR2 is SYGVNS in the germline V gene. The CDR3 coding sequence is TGTGCCAGCAGTGAATATATGGGAGTAGCTTTCTTT. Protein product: CASSEYMGVAFF.

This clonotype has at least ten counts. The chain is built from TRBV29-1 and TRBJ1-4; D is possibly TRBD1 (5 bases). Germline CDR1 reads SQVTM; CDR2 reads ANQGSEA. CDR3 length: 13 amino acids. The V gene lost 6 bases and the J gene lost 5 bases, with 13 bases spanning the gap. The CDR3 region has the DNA TGCAGCGTCGCGGGACGGGGGAATGAAAAACTGTTTTTT. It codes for CSVAGRGNEKLFF.

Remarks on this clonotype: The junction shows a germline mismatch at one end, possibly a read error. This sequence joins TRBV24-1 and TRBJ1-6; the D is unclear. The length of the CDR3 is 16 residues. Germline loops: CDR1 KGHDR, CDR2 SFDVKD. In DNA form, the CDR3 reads TGTGCCAGCAGTTTAATGGGGATTACGGGGAATTCACCCCTCCACTTT. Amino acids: CASSLMGITGNSPLHF.

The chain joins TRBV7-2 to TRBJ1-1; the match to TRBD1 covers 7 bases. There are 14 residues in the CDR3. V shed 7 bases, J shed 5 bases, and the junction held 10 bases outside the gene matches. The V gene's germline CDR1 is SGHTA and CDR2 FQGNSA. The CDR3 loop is CASTTEGAHTEAFF. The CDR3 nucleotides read TGTGCCAGCACTACGGAGGGGGCGCATACTGAAGCTTTCTTT.